This T cell receptor beta chain is from a study of technical replicates of blood from a few donors. This table comes from immunoSEQ multiplex PCR, and its TCRdb copy is limited to in-frame clones, with some not included. The sample carries approximately 99,000 clones, approximately 96% recorded once. Sequencing was performed on T cells isolated from PBMCs. This receptor was identified in a human donor in good health.

The CDR3 coding sequence is TGTGCCAGCAGCCTCGTCGCGACTAGCGGTCCCTACGAGCAGTACTTC. Translation: CASSLVATSGPYEQYF. The chain couples TRBV7-8 to TRBJ2-7, with 9 nucleotides matching TRBD2. Germline V lookup: CDR1 SGHVS, CDR2 FQNEAQ. V lost 5 bases and J lost 2; bases outside the gene matches: 10. The CDR3 consists of 16 residues.